These T cell receptor beta chains were read from a single sample in a study of T cell repertoires in cytomegalovirus infection. MiXCR, applied by TCRdb to the reads, yields one record per CDR3 protein. The sample has about 600,000 distinct CDR3 sequences; approximately 25% are singletons. Sequencing was done on a sample of CD8+ T cells from PBMCs. The receptors here all came from a human donor in good health (CMV status not recorded). Some clones in this sample may be carry-over from other donors' samples. Both conserved end residues are part of each CDR3.

TRBJ1-5	TRBV27	CASSPTDRAIDQPQHF
TRBJ2-3	TRBV28	CASSPAGTSGGAGDTQYF
TRBJ2-3	TRBV7-8	CASSPAPGFSTDTQYF
TRBJ2-7	TRBV12-3/TRBV12-4	CASSLGGTFYEQYF
TRBJ1-2	TRBV29-1	CSGTDRKDGYTF
TRBJ1-1	TRBV5-1	CASSPNTLEAFF
TRBJ1-5	TRBV7-8	CASNLAPGGQPQHF
TRBJ1-2	TRBV7-6	CASSYDGQAAGYTF
TRBJ2-2	TRBV4-2	CASSQGQYANTGELFF
TRBJ2-1	TRBV6-2/TRBV6-3	CASSFFAGGLYIYNEQFF
TRBJ2-2	TRBV6-2/TRBV6-3	CASSFPDRTNTGELFF
TRBJ2-5	TRBV12-3/TRBV12-4	CASSLQTEETQYF
TRBJ2-5	TRBV12-3/TRBV12-4	CASSPARLQETQYF
TRBJ2-1	TRBV29-1	CSVVGGRNEQFF
TRBJ2-3	TRBV19	CASSIVADYTDTQYF
TRBJ2-3	TRBV29-1	CSVLGLAVSHADTQYF
TRBJ2-1	TRBV12-3/TRBV12-4	CASSLVRKGNEQFF
TRBJ1-1	TRBV6-1	CASSEGDSGAYQDEAFF
TRBJ2-1	TRBV28	CASSLLTSGGADFDEQFF
TRBJ2-1	TRBV7-6	CASSLAGGANEQFF
TRBJ2-7	TRBV6-2/TRBV6-3	CASRDAKYEQYF
TRBJ2-1	TRBV7-2	CASRDRDYFNEQFF
TRBJ2-7	TRBV2	CASSAWQGGNYEQYF
TRBJ2-7	TRBV7-7	CASSQASGGYEQYF
TRBJ2-2	TRBV2	CASGDGELFF
TRBJ2-1	TRBV5-6	CAIARGGGFYNEQFF
TRBJ2-5	TRBV6-2/TRBV6-3	CASSQPPGNGETQYF